A selection of T cell receptor beta chains follows, all from one sample in a study of T cell responses to AZD1222 COVID-19 vaccine. Profiled with immunoSEQ multiplex PCR; TCRdb holds only in-frame clones, not every one. The top ten clones hold around 0.99% of a sample with approximately 160,000 clones, about 90% of them seen once. This specimen consisted of peripheral blood, obtained 28 days after the second AZD1222 dose. The receptors derive from an adult who received the AZD1222 COVID-19 vaccine. The CDR3 runs from the conserved cysteine through the conserved F or W. Size is stated for part of the rows, as once, few or many counts, or as a class when the clone is expanded.

>NA|15|TRBJ2-2|TRBV2
CASSELGVDTGELFF
>NA|14|TRBJ1-4|TRBV20-1
CSASVRQAVEKLFF
>NA|15|TRBJ2-1|TRBV18
CASSPGLAGLNEQFF
>NA|14|TRBJ2-7|TRBV14
CASSQGGFHGEQYF
>NA|13|TRBJ2-7|TRBV18
CASSEGIGYEQYF
>NA|12|TRBJ2-7|TRBV28
CASSSTGSEQYF
>NA|13|TRBJ1-2|TRBV12-3/TRBV12-4
CASSLRGNYGYTF
>NA|15|TRBJ1-1|TRBV3-1/TRBV3-2
CASSLLRELNTEAFF
>NA|17|TRBJ2-2|TRBV24-1
CATTRQGSEESTGELFF
>once|12|TRBJ1-2|TRBV28
CASSYGNYGYTF
>NA|13|TRBJ2-7|TRBV6-5
CASSPRTALEQYF
>NA|15|TRBJ1-4|TRBV19
CATQTPGATNEKLFF
>once|15|TRBJ2-2|TRBV30
CAWSPRTRDTGELFF
>NA|14|TRBJ2-3|TRBV7-2
CASSWSGSTDTQYF
>NA|15|TRBJ1-3|TRBV2
CASSGQALSGNTIYF
>NA|14|TRBJ2-1|TRBV5-1
CASSWGDRYNEQFF
>NA|16|TRBJ2-7|TRBV19
CASSLETGSFIYEQYF
>NA|17|TRBJ2-5|TRBV6-1
CASSEAGTVWNAETQYF
>NA|15|TRBJ2-3|TRBV7-2
CASSFPGGYTDTGYF
>NA|15|TRBJ1-1|TRBV6-1
CASSDRDSPGTEAFF
>NA|16|TRBJ2-2|TRBV7-9
CASSLRRRGLSGELFF
>NA|13|TRBJ1-2|TRBV5-4
CASSLYPRDGYTF
>NA|14|TRBJ1-4|TRBV6-5
CASSFSPTNEKLFF
>NA|16|TRBJ1-2|TRBV5-1
CASSLLNTGQIYGYTF
>NA|15|TRBJ1-6|TRBV18
CASSSRDRDLSPLHF
>once|13|TRBJ1-2|TRBV28
CASSLSGLNGYTF
>NA|15|TRBJ1-2|TRBV10-3
CAISESDRTLGGYTF
>NA|14|TRBJ1-1|TRBV12-5
CASGLGAGDTEAFF
>NA|14|TRBJ2-5|TRBV2
CASRGVGAQGIQYF
>NA|14|TRBJ1-2|TRBV3-1/TRBV3-2
CASSQDGGHGGYTF
>NA|14|TRBJ1-2|TRBV6-5
CASSYSDSRYGYTF
>NA|13|TRBJ1-6|TRBV14
CASSHVHHSPLHF
>once|14|TRBJ1-1|TRBV5-6
CASSLGQSRTEAFF
>few|17|TRBJ2-6|TRBV3-1/TRBV3-2
CASSHLTGTSGANVLTF
>NA|15|TRBJ2-4|TRBV27
CASSPSRGLRNIQYF
>NA|16|TRBJ1-2|TRBV25-1
CASSDSQRRKVYGYTF
>NA|14|TRBJ2-2|TRBV6-5
CASSPGPATGELFF
>NA|14|TRBJ1-2|TRBV18
CASSWRGASTGYTF
>once|12|TRBJ1-2|TRBV7-9
CASSRPGRGYTF
>NA|14|TRBJ1-5|TRBV15
CATSRVDSNQPQHF
>NA|15|TRBJ2-1|TRBV5-1
CASSPSGISYNEQFF
>NA|16|TRBJ2-3|TRBV7-3
CASSAYLGGVPDTQYF
>NA|13|TRBJ2-5|TRBV11-3
CASSLGTPGTQYF
>NA|14|TRBJ2-7|TRBV27
CASSFQGEAYEQYF
>NA|13|TRBJ1-2|TRBV5-1
CASSFSGGYGYTF
>NA|13|TRBJ1-6|TRBV10-2
CASSEMGGSPLHF
>NA|14|TRBJ1-6|TRBV19
CATNPAGVESPLHF
>NA|16|TRBJ1-4|TRBV5-1
CASSLAAGRVSEKLFF
>NA|14|TRBJ2-6|TRBV5-6
CASSQEWGANVLTF
>NA|13|TRBJ1-5|TRBV3-1/TRBV3-2
CASSQNPLGPQHF